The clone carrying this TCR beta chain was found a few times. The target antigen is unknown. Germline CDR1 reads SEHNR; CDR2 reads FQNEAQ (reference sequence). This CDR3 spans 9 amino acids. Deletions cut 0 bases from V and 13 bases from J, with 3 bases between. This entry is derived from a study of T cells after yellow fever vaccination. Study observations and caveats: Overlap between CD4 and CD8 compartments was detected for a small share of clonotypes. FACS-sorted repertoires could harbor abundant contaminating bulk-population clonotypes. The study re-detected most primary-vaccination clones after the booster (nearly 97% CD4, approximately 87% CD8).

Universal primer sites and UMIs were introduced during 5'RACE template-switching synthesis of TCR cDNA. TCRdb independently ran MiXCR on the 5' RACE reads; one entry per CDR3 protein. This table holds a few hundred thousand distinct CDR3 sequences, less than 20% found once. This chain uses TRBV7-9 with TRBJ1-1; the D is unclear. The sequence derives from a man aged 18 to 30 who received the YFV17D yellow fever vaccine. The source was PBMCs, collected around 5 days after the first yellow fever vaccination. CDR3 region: CASSLAGFF. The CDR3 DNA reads TGTGCCAGCAGCTTAGCCGGTTTCTTT.